Each of the 32 T cell receptor beta chains below was sequenced from the same sample in a study of technical replicates of blood from a few donors. TCRdb keeps only in-frame clones here, not all; method: immunoSEQ multiplex PCR. The table has 55,000 to 80,000 clones, roughly 90% seen once. The sequenced sample consisted of T cells isolated from PBMCs. These receptors originate from a human donor in good health.

The gene calls are TRBV10-3 and TRBJ2-7; 9 nucleotides match TRBD1. Germline V CDR1 and CDR2: ENHRY, SYGVKD. J was trimmed by 4 bases and V by 8 bases; bases with no gene match: 3. The CDR3 sequence is 12 residues long. CDR3 in DNA: TGTGCCATCCGAGACAGGGGGTACGAGCAGTACTTC. Translating it yields CAIRDRGYEQYF.

The chain joins TRBV7-2 to TRBJ2-1; possible D gene TRBD2, 6 bases. The CDR3 has 14 residues. The germline V and J ends were trimmed by 6 bases and 2 bases, with 11 bases remaining between them. CDR1 is SGHTA, CDR2 FQGNSA, per germline. In nucleotides, the CDR3 is TGTGCCAGCAGTAAGGAGGGCCCCTACAATGAGCAGTTCTTC. Translated: CASSKEGPYNEQFF.

J is TRBJ1-1 and V is TRBV6-5; TRBD1 aligns across 8 bases. The V gene's germline CDR1 is MNHEY and CDR2 SVGAGI. Losses at the gene ends were 4 bases for V and 5 bases for J; bases not matched to a gene: 3. The CDR3 covers 13 residues. In DNA, the CDR3 is TGTGCCAGCAGTTCAGGACAGGGAACTGAAGCTTTCTTT. Translated, it gives CASSSGQGTEAFF.

This clone was recorded a few times. V usage is TRBV9 and J usage is TRBJ1-3; TRBD1 is a possible D gene (6 bases). The germline V and J ends were trimmed by 2 bases and 2 bases, with 14 bases remaining between them. Germline CDR1 SGDLS, CDR2 YYNGEE. This CDR3 has 16 residues. The CDR3 is CASSVFPGETGNTIYF. The CDR3 DNA sequence: TGTGCCAGCAGCGTCTTCCCAGGGGAAACTGGAAACACCATATATTTT.

This clone has only a few counts. This rearrangement joins TRBV7-9 to TRBJ2-7; 7 bases match TRBD1. From germline, CDR1 is SEHNR and CDR2 FQNEAQ (reference sequence). The CDR3 sequence is 13 residues long. V shed 9 bases, J shed 2 bases, and the junction held 7 bases outside the gene matches. Here the CDR3 reads CASGPGTAYEQYF. The CDR3 nucleotides are TGTGCCAGTGGCCCCGGGACAGCCTACGAGCAGTACTTC.

CDR3 loop: CASSRQQGTEAFF. CDR3 DNA sequence: TGTGCCAGCAGCCGACAACAGGGAACTGAAGCTTTCTTT. V gene TRBV7-3 combines with J gene TRBJ1-1; D may be TRBD1 (6 bases). Germline CDR1 is SGHTA and CDR2 is FQGTGA. The CDR3 consists of 13 residues. Trimming pared 5 bases from V and 5 bases from J, leaving 12 bases between.

The chain links TRBV29-1 to TRBJ2-7; 12 positions agree with TRBD2. Per germline, CDR1 SQVTM and CDR2 ANQGSEA. The CDR3 extends over 14 amino acids. V was pared by 6 bases and J by 4 bases, with 7 bases of the junction left unmatched. The CDR3 here is CSVTTSGSTYEQYF. For the CDR3, the DNA is TGCAGCGTGACGACTAGCGGGAGTACATACGAGCAGTACTTC.

This chain joins TRBV10-3 and TRBJ2-5; D unclear. This CDR3 region has 14 residues. Germline CDR1 is ENHRY and CDR2 is SYGVKD. Trimming removed 10 bases from V and 2 bases from J, with 17 bases in between. This CDR3 is CATRRLGTQETQYF. In DNA form, the CDR3 reads TGTGCCACCCGGCGGTTGGGTACACAAGAGACCCAGTACTTC.

This chain uses TRBV5-1 with TRBJ2-5; 7 bases agree with TRBD1. V gave up 2 bases and J gave up 4 bases; unmatched junction bases: 11. This CDR3 is built from 16 residues. Germline CDR1 SGHRS, CDR2 YFSETQ. The CDR3 DNA reads as TGCGCCAGCAGCTTAAGAGGGGGCAGCACGCCAGAGACCCAGTACTTC. Translating it yields CASSLRGGSTPETQYF.

As for this clone: One end of the junction varies from germline; a read error may be responsible. The chain couples TRBV7-8 to TRBJ2-7; TRBD2 is a possible D gene (6 bases). Looked up from germline, CDR1 is SGHVS and CDR2 is FQNEAQ. The CDR3 has 14 amino acids. CDR3 region: CASSLVAGPGRGSF. The CDR3 DNA is TGTGCCAGCAGCTTAGTGGCGGGGCCGGGGCGAGGCTCCTTC. The complete variable domain, with remaining parts taken from reference TRBV7-8 and TRBJ2-7, reads GAGVSQSPRYKVAKRGQDVALRCDPISGHVSLFWYQQALGQGPEFLTYFQNEAQLDKSGLPSDRFFAERPEGSVSTLKIQRTQQEDSAVYLCASSLVAGPGRGSFGPGTRLTVT.

The rearrangement links TRBV12-5 to TRBJ2-7, with TRBD1 matching over 7 bases. V lost 3 bases to trimming and J lost 2 bases; unmatched junction nucleotides: 16. CDR3 length equals 18 residues. Per germline, CDR1 LGHNT and CDR2 FRNRAP. CDR3 sequence reads: CASGLGRTLTGPTYEQYF. The CDR3 bases are TGTGCTAGTGGTTTAGGCCGCACTTTGACAGGGCCAACCTACGAGCAGTACTTC.

This clone showed up just once. The V gene is TRBV28, the J gene TRBJ2-4; D is ambiguous. V gave up 3 bases and J gave up 9 bases, with 6 bases separating them. The CDR3 consists of 11 residues. Germline V gene sequence: CDR1 MDHEN, CDR2 SYDVKM. The CDR3: CASSFRSIQYF. DNA for the CDR3: TGTGCCAGCAGTTTCAGGTCCATTCAGTACTTC.

The CDR3 reads CASSFWEGQGTQYF. DNA of the CDR3: TGTGCCAGCAGTTTCTGGGAGGGCCAGGGGACCCAGTACTTC. J is TRBJ2-5 and V is TRBV28; 7 nucleotides match TRBD2. Unmatched junction bases numbered 8, after V lost 3 bases and J lost 7 bases. Germline CDR1 and CDR2: MDHEN and SYDVKM. The CDR3 consists of 14 residues.

The genes are TRBV7-9 and TRBJ1-4; 8 bases fit TRBD1. V dropped 4 bases and J dropped 7; count of bases not matched to a gene: 14. Germline-derived CDR1 and CDR2 are SEHNR and FQNEAQ (reference sequence). The CDR3 sequence is 17 residues long. CDR3 sequence reads: CASSSGRGLRLREKLFF. CDR3 coding DNA: TGTGCCAGCAGCTCCGGCAGGGGGCTTAGGTTGCGTGAAAAACTGTTTTTT.

This clone was picked up a small number of times. The chain uses TRBV7-2 and TRBJ2-2; 10 bases align to TRBD1. The CDR3 spans 18 residues. Germline CDR1 SGHTA, CDR2 FQGNSA. V trimming: 3 bases; J trimming: 4 bases; junction bases outside the gene matches: 11. Written as DNA, the CDR3 is TGTGCCAGCAGCTTTACGTTCGGGACAGGGGTGATCACCGGGGAGCTGTTTTTT. This sequence encodes CASSFTFGTGVITGELFF.

V gene TRBV5-1 combines with J gene TRBJ1-4; TRBD1 aligns across 8 bases. The CDR3 totals 14 residues. Germline V gene lookup returns CDR1 SGHRS and CDR2 YFSETQ. The J segment lost 11 bases and the V segment lost 0 bases, leaving 6 bases of the junction unmatched. CDR3 DNA sequence: TGCGCCAGCAGCTTGGAGCAGGGGGCGATTAAACTGTTTTTT. The encoded protein is CASSLEQGAIKLFF.

The gene calls are TRBV19 and TRBJ1-5, with D uncertain. V lost 7 bases and J lost 6, with 16 bases in between. The CDR3 runs 14 residues. Germline V CDR1 and CDR2: LNHDA, SQIVND (reference sequence). CDR3 in amino acids: CASTPPLEGQPQHF. CDR3 DNA sequence: TGTGCCAGTACCCCGCCGCTAGAGGGTCAGCCCCAGCATTTT.

V and J are TRBV7-9 and TRBJ1-1, with TRBD1 identical over 8 bases. V shed 5 bases and J 5 bases; nucleotides not matched to a gene: 10. CDR3 length equals 15 residues. Per the germline V gene, CDR1 is SEHNR and CDR2 is FQNEAQ (reference sequence). CDR3 protein: CASSPLGQGRTEAFF. CDR3 in DNA: TGTGCCAGCAGCCCCCTCGGACAGGGACGGACTGAAGCTTTCTTT.

The chain uses TRBV28 and TRBJ2-3; 13 nucleotides line up with TRBD2. The ends lost 4 bases at V and 1 base at J; junction bases unmatched: 11. The CDR3 has 19 residues. Germline V CDR1 and CDR2: MDHEN, SYDVKM. The CDR3 spells CASSWTSGSSVSGTDTQYF. The CDR3 DNA follows: TGTGCCAGCAGTTGGACTAGCGGGAGTAGTGTCTCGGGCACAGATACGCAGTATTTT.

This chain uses TRBV10-3 with TRBJ1-5; TRBD1 matches at 9 bases. V shed 4 bases, J shed 12 bases, and the junction held 7 bases outside the gene matches. This CDR3 has 13 amino acids. CDR1 is ENHRY, CDR2 SYGVKD, per germline. The CDR3 region is CAISGGQGRDQHF. The CDR3 coding sequence is TGTGCCATCAGTGGGGGACAGGGAAGAGACCAGCATTTT.

The chain couples TRBV6-5 to TRBJ1-2, with D unclear. This CDR3 spans 11 amino acids. With 4 bases removed from V and 7 bases from J, the gap between germline ends came to 7 bases. The germline V gene encodes CDR1 MNHEY and CDR2 SVGAGI. The CDR3 DNA reads TGTGCCAGCAGTTCGGGTGGTGGCTACACCTTC. Its protein is CASSSGGGYTF.

The gene calls are TRBV28 and TRBJ1-5; no definite D call. This CDR3 is built from 14 residues. V dropped 7 bases and J dropped 2 bases, with 12 bases sitting between them. Germline CDR1 MDHEN, CDR2 SYDVKM. The CDR3 bases are TGTGCCAGCATGGGAGCGGCAGGCAATCAGCCCCAGCATTTT. It yields the protein CASMGAAGNQPQHF. The full variable domain, in which reference TRBV28 and TRBJ1-5 provide the parts outside the CDR3, is DVKVTQSSRYLVKRTGEKVFLECVQDMDHENMFWYRQDPGLGLRLIYFSYDVKMKEKGDIPEGYSVSREKKERFSLILESASTNQTSMYLCASMGAAGNQPQHFGDGTRLSIL.

CDR3 residues: CASTLPLEGYSGNTIYF. CDR3 DNA sequence: TGTGCCAGCACCCTTCCCCTGGAGGGATACTCTGGAAACACCATATATTTT. The chain links TRBV6-4 to TRBJ1-3, with D unclear. Trimming shortened V by 7 bases and J by 0 bases, and 19 bases separated the two germline ends. Germline V lookup: CDR1 MRHNA, CDR2 SNTAGT. The CDR3 spans 17 residues.

The chain employs TRBV13 and TRBJ1-3; D unclear. The V end was cut by 2 bases, the J end by 0 bases, with 8 bases between. From germline, CDR1 is PRHDT and CDR2 FYEKMQ (reference sequence). The length of the CDR3 is 15 residues. The CDR3 DNA reads as TGTGCCAGCAGCTTAACGGGGAACTCTGGAAACACCATATATTTT. Translating gives CASSLTGNSGNTIYF.

V and J are TRBV5-4 and TRBJ2-1; TRBD2 matches at 7 bases. The length of the CDR3 is 13 residues. The J segment lost 13 bases and the V segment lost 2 bases, leaving 9 bases of the junction unmatched. CDR1 and CDR2 (germline): SGHNT, YYREEE (reference sequence). The CDR3 is CASSFGLDLAQFF. CDR3 DNA: TGTGCCAGCAGCTTCGGACTAGATCTCGCTCAGTTCTTC.

The J gene is TRBJ1-5, the V gene TRBV6-5; 7 bases align to TRBD1. The CDR3 contains 14 residues. Germline CDR1 MNHEY, CDR2 SVGAGI. V dropped 5 bases and J dropped 3; count of bases not matched to a gene: 4. Here the CDR3 reads CASSTTGDNQPQHF. CDR3 in DNA: TGTGCCAGCAGTACAACAGGGGACAATCAGCCCCAGCATTTT.

The chain employs TRBV2 and TRBJ2-1, with 7 bases matching TRBD2. Germline CDR1 SNHLY, CDR2 FYNNEI. The CDR3 is 13 residues long. V was pared by 6 bases and J by 4 bases, with 3 bases of the junction left unmatched. The CDR3 sequence is CASRPGGYNEQFF. The CDR3 DNA follows: TGTGCCAGCAGACCGGGAGGATACAATGAGCAGTTCTTC.

The rearrangement joins TRBV7-8 to TRBJ1-5; 7 bases map to TRBD1. The junction had 9 bases not matched to a gene; V was cut back by 5 bases and J by 5 bases. The CDR3 spans 15 residues. The germline V gene encodes CDR1 SGHVS and CDR2 FQNEAQ. The chain's CDR3 is CASSPDDRDDQPQHF. CDR3 coding DNA: TGTGCCAGCAGCCCCGACGACAGGGACGATCAGCCCCAGCATTTT.

This clone was counted once. The J gene is TRBJ2-1, the V gene TRBV30, with 11 bases lining up with TRBD2. The V gene's germline CDR1 is GTSNPN and CDR2 SVGIG (reference sequence). J lost 7 bases, V lost 3 bases, and 20 bases had no gene match. The CDR3 covers 19 residues. The CDR3 DNA sequence: TGTGCCTGGAGGGTCCCGGTTAACCATAGGGGACTAGCGGTGAATGAGCAGTTCTTC. Protein sequence: CAWRVPVNHRGLAVNEQFF.

The chain couples TRBV2 to TRBJ1-5; D perhaps matches TRBD1 (6 bases). Per the germline V gene, CDR1 is SNHLY and CDR2 is FYNNEI. This CDR3 region has 13 residues. V shed 10 bases and J shed 6 bases, with 16 bases lying between them. The CDR3 region is CATIRDIGQPQHF. In DNA, the CDR3 is TGTGCCACCATTAGGGACATTGGTCAGCCCCAGCATTTT. Full variable domain (outside the CDR3, taken from reference TRBV2 and TRBJ1-5): EPEVTQTPSHQVTQMGQEVILRCVPISNHLYFYWYRQILGQKVEFLVSFYNNEISEKSEIFDDQFSVERPDGSNFTLKIRSTKLEDSAMYFCATIRDIGQPQHFGDGTRLSIL.

V is TRBV2 and J is TRBJ1-4; D gene uncertain. V dropped 6 bases and J dropped 0 bases, with 5 bases sitting between them. The CDR3 covers 13 residues. Germline V gene lookup returns CDR1 SNHLY and CDR2 FYNNEI. The CDR3, as DNA: TGTGCCAGCAGGCAGGCAACTAATGAAAAACTGTTTTTT. This gives the protein CASRQATNEKLFF.

The chain couples TRBV4-2 to TRBJ2-1; possible D gene TRBD2, 5 bases. The V end lost 6 bases, the J end lost 3 bases, and 21 bases lay between the germline ends. The germline V gene encodes CDR1 LGHNA and CDR2 YNFKEQ. There are 17 residues in the CDR3. CDR3 sequence: CASRGVSTEGRYNEQFF. CDR3 nucleotide sequence: TGTGCCAGCAGAGGTGTATCAACAGAGGGTCGCTACAATGAGCAGTTCTTC.